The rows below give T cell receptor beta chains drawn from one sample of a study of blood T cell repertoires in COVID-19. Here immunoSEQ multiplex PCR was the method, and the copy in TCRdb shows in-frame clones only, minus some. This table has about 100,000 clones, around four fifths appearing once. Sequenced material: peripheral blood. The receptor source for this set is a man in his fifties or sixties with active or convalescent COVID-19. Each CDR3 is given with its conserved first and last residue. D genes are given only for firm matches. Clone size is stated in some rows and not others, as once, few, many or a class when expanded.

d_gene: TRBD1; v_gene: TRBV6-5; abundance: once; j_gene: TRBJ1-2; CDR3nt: TGTGCCAGCAGGACAGGGGGCGGCCTAGGCTATGGCTACACCTTC; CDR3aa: CASRTGGGLGYGYTF
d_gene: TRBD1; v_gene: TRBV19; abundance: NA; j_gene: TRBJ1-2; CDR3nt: TGTGCCAGTAGTACCGGGACAGGGATCCCCCCCTACACCTTC; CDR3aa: CASSTGTGIPPYTF
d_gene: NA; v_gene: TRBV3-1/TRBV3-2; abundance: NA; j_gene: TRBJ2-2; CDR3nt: TGTGCCAGCAGCGTCGGGAACGCGAACACCGGGGAGCTGTTTTTT; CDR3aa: CASSVGNANTGELFF
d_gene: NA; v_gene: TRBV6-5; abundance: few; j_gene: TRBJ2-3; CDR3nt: TGTGCCAGCAGTTACGGGGGGTTAGGCACAGATACGCAGTATTTT; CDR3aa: CASSYGGLGTDTQYF
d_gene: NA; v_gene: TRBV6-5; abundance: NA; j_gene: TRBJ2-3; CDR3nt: TGTGCCAGCAGTTCCTTAACGGGGAGCACAGATACGCAGTATTTT; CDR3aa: CASSSLTGSTDTQYF
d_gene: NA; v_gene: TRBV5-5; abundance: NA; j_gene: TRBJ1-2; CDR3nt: TGTGCCAGCAGCTTGGGCAGGGAAAGTGGCTACACCTTC; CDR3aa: CASSLGRESGYTF
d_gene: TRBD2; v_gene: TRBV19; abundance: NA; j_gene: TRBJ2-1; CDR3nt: TGTGCCACTCTAATGACTAGCCACAATGAGCAGTTCTTC; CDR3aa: CATLMTSHNEQFF
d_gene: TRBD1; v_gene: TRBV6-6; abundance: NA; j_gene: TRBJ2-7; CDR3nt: TGTGCCAGCAGTCTCCGGGACAGGGGGCTTTACGAGCAGTACTTC; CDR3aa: CASSLRDRGLYEQYF
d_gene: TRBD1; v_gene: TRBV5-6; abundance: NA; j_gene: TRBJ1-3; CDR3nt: TGTGCCAGCAGCCCTCTCTCAGGGGGCGCTTATAACACCATATATTTT; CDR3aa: CASSPLSGGAYNTIYF
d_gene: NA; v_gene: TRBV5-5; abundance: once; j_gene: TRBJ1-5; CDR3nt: TGTGCCAGCAGCTATTACCCAACGGGGGAGCCCCAGCATTTT; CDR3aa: CASSYYPTGEPQHF
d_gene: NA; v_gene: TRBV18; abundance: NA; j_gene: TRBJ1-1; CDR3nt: TGTGCCAGCTCCCTAGAGGTCAACACTGAAGCTTTCTTT; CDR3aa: CASSLEVNTEAFF
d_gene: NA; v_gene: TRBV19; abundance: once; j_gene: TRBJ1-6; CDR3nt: TGTGCCAGTAGTCCGACAGGTGGGAATTCACCCCTCCACTTT; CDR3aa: CASSPTGGNSPLHF
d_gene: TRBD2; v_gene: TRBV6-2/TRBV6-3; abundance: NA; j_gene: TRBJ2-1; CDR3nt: TGTGCCAGCAGTTACGCGGGAGAGGGCTACAATGAGCAGTTCTTC; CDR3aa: CASSYAGEGYNEQFF
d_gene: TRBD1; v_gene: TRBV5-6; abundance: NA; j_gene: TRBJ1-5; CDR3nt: TGTGCCAGCAGCTGGTCGGGACAGGGAATCAATCAGCCCCAGCATTTT; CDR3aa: CASSWSGQGINQPQHF
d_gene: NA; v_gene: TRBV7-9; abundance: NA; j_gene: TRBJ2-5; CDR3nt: TGTGCCAGCAGCTTAGGAGCCCGGGTCAGCGGGGAGACCCAGTACTTC; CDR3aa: CASSLGARVSGETQYF
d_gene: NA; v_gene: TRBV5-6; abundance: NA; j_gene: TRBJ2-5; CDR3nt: TGTGCCAGCAGCACTGGAGTCAAAGAGACCCAGTACTTC; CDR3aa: CASSTGVKETQYF
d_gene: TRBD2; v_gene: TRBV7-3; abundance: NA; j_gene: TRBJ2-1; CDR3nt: TGTGCCAGCAGCTTGGGACTAGCGGGAGGGAGGGAGCAGTTCTTC; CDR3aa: CASSLGLAGGREQFF
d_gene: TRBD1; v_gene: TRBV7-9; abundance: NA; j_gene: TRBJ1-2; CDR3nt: TGTGCCAGCAGAAACTCGGACAGGGTGGCCTATGGCTACACCTTC; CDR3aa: CASRNSDRVAYGYTF
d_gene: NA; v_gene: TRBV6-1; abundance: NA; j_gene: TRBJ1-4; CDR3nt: TGTGCCAGCAGTGATCCTCTAACAACTAATGAAAAACTGTTTTTT; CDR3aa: CASSDPLTTNEKLFF
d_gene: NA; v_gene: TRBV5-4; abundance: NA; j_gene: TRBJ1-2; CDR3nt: TGTGCCAGCAGCTTGCCTCTGGGGGGGCGAGACTATGGCTACACCTTC; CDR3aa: CASSLPLGGRDYGYTF
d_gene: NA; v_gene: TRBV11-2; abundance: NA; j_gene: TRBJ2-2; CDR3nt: TGTGCCAGCAGCTTAGTCAGGGGTTCCAACACCGGGGAGCTGTTTTTT; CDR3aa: CASSLVRGSNTGELFF
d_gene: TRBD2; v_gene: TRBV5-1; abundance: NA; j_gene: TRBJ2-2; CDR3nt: TGCGCCAGCAGCTACGGACTAGCGGGACGACTAGCCGGGGAGCTGTTTTTT; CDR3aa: CASSYGLAGRLAGELFF
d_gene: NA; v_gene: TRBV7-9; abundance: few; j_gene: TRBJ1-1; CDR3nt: TGTGCCAGCAGCTTCACGGGAAACACTGAAGCTTTCTTT; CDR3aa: CASSFTGNTEAFF
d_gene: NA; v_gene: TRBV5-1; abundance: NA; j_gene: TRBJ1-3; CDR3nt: TGCGCCAGCAGAACTCAAAGCTCTGGAAACACCATATATTTT; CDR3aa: CASRTQSSGNTIYF
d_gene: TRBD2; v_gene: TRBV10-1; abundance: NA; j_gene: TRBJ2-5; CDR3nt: TGCGCCAGCAGTGGTGGTTCGTCTAGCGGGATTGGAGAGACCCAGTACTTC; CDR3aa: CASSGGSSSGIGETQYF
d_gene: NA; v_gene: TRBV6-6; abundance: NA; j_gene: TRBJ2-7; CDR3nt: TGTGCCAGCAGTTACTCGCAGGGCTCCTACGAGCAGTACTTC; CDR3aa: CASSYSQGSYEQYF
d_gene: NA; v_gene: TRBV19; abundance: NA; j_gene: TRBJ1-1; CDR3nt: TGTGCCAGTAGTGAGACAAGTTACGACACTGAAGCTTTCTTT; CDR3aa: CASSETSYDTEAFF
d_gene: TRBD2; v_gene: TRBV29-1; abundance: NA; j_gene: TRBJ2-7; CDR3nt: TGCAGCGTTGAATCCCCTAGCGGGAGGGCCGGTGAGCAGTACTTC; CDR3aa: CSVESPSGRAGEQYF
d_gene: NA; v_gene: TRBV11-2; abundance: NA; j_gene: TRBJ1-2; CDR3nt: TGTGCCAGCAGCTTAGAGGATGCGGGCAGCAACTATGGCTACACCTTC; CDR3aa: CASSLEDAGSNYGYTF
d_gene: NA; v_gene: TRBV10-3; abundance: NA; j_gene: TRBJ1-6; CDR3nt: TGTGCCATCAGGCCTGGCCCCTATAATTCACCCCTCCACTTT; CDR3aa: CAIRPGPYNSPLHF
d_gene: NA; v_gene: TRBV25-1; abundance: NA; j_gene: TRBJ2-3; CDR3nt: TGTGCCAGCAGTGAGCCCGGGTTGAGCACAGATACGCAGTATTTT; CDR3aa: CASSEPGLSTDTQYF
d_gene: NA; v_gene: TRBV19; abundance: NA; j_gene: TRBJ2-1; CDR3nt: TGTGCCAGTACAGTCCAGGGAATTTACAATGAGCAGTTCTTC; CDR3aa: CASTVQGIYNEQFF
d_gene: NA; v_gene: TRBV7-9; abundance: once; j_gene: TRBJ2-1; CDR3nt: TGTGCCAGCAGCCCTCGGGACTTTGCCTACAATGAGCAGTTCTTC; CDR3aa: CASSPRDFAYNEQFF
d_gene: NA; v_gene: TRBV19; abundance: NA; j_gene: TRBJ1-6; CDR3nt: TGTGCCAGTAGTATGCTGGGCTACGATTCACCCCTCCACTTT; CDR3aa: CASSMLGYDSPLHF
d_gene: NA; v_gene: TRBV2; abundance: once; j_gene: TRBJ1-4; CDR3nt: TGTGCCAGCAGTGAGACCGCGGCTAATGAAAAACTGTTTTTT; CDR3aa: CASSETAANEKLFF
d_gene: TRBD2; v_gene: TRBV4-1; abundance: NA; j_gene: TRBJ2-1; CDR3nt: TGCGCCAGCAGCCAGAGCATGGGACTAGCGGGAGACGATGAGCAGTTCTTC; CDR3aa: CASSQSMGLAGDDEQFF
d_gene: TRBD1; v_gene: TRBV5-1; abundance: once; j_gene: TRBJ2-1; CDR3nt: TGCGCCAGCAGCTTGGATGCCACAGGGGGGAATGAGCAGTTCTTC; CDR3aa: CASSLDATGGNEQFF
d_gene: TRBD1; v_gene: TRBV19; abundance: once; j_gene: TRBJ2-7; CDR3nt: TGTGCCAGTAGTTTCCGGGACAGTGGTTACGAGCAGTACTTC; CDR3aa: CASSFRDSGYEQYF
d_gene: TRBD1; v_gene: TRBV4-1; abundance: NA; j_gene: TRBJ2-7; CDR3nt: TGCGCCAGCAGCCAAGATCGGGGGACAGGGGCTCCCGAGCAGTACTTC; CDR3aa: CASSQDRGTGAPEQYF
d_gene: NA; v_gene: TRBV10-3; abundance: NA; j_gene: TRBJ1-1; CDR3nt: TGTGCCATCAGTGAGCAGGGTTACACTGAAGCTTTCTTT; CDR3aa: CAISEQGYTEAFF
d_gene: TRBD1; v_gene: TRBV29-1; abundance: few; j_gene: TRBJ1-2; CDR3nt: TGCAGCGTCCCGACAGGGTTTGGTGGCTACACCTTC; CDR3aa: CSVPTGFGGYTF